This T cell receptor (beta chain) was sequenced for a study of cytomegalovirus exposure and HLA in healthy donors. As for the study in general: Among the 400 or so donors who were genotyped, about 84% fell in the genetic ancestry cluster that is associated with self-reported Caucasian donors.

The PCR had 60 Vbeta and 13 Jbeta primers. The repertoire was sequenced with immunoSEQ multiplex PCR; TCRdb's copy has only in-frame clones and lacks some. The top ten clones hold approximately 7% of a sample with over 100,000 clones, about 76% of them seen once. V was pared by 4 bases and J by 3 bases, with 8 bases of the junction left unmatched. Per germline, CDR1 LNHDA and CDR2 SQIVND (reference sequence). This CDR3 has 15 amino acids. This TCR derives from a man aged 40-55 years in good health and CMV-seropositive. The V and J genes are TRBV19 and TRBJ1-2; 7 bases agree with TRBD1. Sequencing used PBMCs. The CDR3 spells CASSTFSTGDYGYTF. As DNA, the CDR3 is TGTGCCAGTAGTACCTTCTCCACAGGGGACTATGGCTACACCTTC.